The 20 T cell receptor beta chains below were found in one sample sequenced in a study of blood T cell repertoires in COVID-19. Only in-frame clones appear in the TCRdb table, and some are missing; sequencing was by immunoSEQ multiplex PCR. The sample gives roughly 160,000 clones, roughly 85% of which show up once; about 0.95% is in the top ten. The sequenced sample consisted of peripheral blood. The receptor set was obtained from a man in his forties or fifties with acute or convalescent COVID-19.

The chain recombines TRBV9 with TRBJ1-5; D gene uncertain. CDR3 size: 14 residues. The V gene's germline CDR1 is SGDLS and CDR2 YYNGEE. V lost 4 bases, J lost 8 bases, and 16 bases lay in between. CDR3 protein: CASSPLEGAEPQHF. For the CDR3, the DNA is TGTGCCAGCAGCCCCCTCGAGGGAGCGGAGCCCCAGCATTTT.

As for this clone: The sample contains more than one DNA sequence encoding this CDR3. The CDR3 region has the DNA TGTGCCAGCAGCCTGGGACAGCCGAACACTGAAGCTTTCTTT. This encodes CASSLGQPNTEAFF. This chain joins TRBV3-1 (or the pseudogene TRBV3-2) and TRBJ1-1; TRBD1 aligns across 7 bases. The CDR3 is 14 residues long. V shed 4 bases, J shed 1 base, and the junction held 3 bases outside the gene matches. Germline assignment: CDR1 LGHDT and CDR2 YNNKEL (reference sequence).

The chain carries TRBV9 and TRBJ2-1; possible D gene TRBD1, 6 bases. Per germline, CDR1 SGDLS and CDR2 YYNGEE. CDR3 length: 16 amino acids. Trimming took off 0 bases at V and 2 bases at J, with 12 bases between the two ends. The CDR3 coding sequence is TGTGCCAGCAGCGTAGCCGGCAGGGGTACCTACAATGAGCAGTTCTTC. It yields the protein CASSVAGRGTYNEQFF.

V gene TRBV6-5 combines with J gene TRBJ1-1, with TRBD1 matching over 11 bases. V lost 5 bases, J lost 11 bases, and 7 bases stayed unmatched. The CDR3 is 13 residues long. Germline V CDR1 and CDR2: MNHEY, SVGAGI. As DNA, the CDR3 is TGTGCCAGCAGTACACGGACAGGGGGCGCGGCTTTCTTT. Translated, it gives CASSTRTGGAAFF.

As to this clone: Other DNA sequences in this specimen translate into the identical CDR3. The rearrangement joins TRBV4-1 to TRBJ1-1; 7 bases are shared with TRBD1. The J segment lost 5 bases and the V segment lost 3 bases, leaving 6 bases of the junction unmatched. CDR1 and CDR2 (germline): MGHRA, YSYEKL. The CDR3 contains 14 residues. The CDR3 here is CASSQFDRATEAFF. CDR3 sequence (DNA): TGCGCCAGCAGCCAGTTCGACAGGGCTACTGAAGCTTTCTTT.

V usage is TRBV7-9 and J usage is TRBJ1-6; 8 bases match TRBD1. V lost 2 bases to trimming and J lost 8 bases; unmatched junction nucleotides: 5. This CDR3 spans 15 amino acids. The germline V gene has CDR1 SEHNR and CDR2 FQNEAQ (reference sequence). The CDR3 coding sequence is TGTGCCAGCAGCTTATTGCAGGGGGCGGATTCACCCCTCCACTTT. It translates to CASSLLQGADSPLHF.

CDR3 amino acids: CASSLGPLSYNEQFF. The CDR3 nucleotides read TGTGCCAGCAGCTTAGGGCCCCTCTCCTACAATGAGCAGTTCTTC. V is TRBV7-2 and J is TRBJ2-1; D not certain. The ends were cut back, 1 base at V and 0 bases at J, with 7 bases in the middle. CDR1 is SGHTA, CDR2 FQGNSA, per germline. The length of the CDR3 is 15 residues.

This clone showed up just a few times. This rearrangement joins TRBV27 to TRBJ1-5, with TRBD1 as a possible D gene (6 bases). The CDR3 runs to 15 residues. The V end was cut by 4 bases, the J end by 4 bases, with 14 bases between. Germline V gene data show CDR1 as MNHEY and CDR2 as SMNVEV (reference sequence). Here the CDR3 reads CASSSLQGWNQPQHF. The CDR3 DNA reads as TGTGCCAGCAGTTCATTACAGGGCTGGAATCAGCCCCAGCATTTT.

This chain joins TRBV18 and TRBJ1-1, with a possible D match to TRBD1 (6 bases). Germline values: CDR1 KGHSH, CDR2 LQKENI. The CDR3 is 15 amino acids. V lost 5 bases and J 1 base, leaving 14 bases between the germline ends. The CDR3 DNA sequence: TGTGCCAGCTCATTATCCGGGACAAAGAACACTGAAGCTTTCTTT. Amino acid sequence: CASSLSGTKNTEAFF. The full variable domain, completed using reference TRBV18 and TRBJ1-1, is NAGVMQNPRHLVRRRGQEARLRCSPMKGHSHVYWYRQLPEEGLKFMVYLQKENIIDESGMPKERFSAEFPKEGPSILRIQQVVRGDSAAYFCASSLSGTKNTEAFFGQGTRLTVV.

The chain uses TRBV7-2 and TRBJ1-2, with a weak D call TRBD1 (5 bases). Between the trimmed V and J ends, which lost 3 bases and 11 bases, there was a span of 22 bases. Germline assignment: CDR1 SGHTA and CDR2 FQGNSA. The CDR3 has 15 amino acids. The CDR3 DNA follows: TGTGCCAGCAGCTTGGGGGGTTCGCAGCCCGGCGGATACACCTTC. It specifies CASSLGGSQPGGYTF.

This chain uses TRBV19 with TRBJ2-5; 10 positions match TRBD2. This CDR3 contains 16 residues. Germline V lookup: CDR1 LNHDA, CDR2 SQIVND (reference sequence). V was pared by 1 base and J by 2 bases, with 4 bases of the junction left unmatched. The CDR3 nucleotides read TGTGCCAGTAGTATAGGGGTAGCGGGGGGTCAAGAGACCCAGTACTTC. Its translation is CASSIGVAGGQETQYF. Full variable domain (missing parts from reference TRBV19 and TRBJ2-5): DGGITQSPKYLFRKEGQNVTLSCEQNLNHDAMYWYRQDPGQGLRLIYYSQIVNDFQKGDIAEGYSVSREKKESFPLTVTSAQKNPTAFYLCASSIGVAGGQETQYFGPGTRLLVL.

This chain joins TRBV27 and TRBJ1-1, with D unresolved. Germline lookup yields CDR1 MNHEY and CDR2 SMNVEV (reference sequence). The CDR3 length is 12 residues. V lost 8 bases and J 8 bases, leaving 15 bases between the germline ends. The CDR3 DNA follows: TGTGCCAGCTTCTTCTCCGCCAGAGAAGCTTTCTTT. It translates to CASFFSAREAFF.

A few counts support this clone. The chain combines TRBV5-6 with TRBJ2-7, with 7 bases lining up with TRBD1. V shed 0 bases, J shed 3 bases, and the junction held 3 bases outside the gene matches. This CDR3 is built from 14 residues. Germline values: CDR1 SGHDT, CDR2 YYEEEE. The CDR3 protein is CASSLGQGFYEQYF. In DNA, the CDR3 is TGTGCCAGCAGCTTGGGACAGGGATTCTACGAGCAGTACTTC.

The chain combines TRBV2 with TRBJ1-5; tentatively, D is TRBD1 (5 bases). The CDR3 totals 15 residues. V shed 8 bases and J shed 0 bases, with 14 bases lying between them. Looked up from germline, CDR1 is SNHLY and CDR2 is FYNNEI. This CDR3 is CASSGGGYSNQPQHF. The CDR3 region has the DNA TGTGCCAGCTCGGGGGGGGGTTATAGCAATCAGCCCCAGCATTTT.

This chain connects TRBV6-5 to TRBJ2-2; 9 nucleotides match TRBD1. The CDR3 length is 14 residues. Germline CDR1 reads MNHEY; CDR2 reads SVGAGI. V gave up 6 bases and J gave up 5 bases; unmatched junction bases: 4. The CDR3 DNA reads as TGTGCCAGCAGCCACGACAGGGGGACCGGGGAGCTGTTTTTT. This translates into CASSHDRGTGELFF.

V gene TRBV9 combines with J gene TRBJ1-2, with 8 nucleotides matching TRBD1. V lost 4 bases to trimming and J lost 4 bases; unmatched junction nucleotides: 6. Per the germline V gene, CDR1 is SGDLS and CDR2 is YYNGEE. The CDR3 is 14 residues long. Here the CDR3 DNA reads TGTGCCAGCAGCCCGGAACAGGGGGTCTATGGCTACACCTTC. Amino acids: CASSPEQGVYGYTF.

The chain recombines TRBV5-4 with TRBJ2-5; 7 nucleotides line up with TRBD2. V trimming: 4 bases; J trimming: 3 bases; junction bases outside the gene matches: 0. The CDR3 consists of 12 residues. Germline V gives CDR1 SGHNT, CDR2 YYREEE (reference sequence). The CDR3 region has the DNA TGTGCCAGCAGCCGGGGGGAAGAGACCCAGTACTTC. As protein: CASSRGEETQYF.

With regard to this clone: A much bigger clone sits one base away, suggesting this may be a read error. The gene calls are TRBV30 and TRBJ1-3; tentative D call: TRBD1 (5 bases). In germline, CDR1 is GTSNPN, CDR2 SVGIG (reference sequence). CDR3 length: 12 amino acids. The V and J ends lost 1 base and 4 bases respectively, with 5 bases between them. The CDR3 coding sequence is TGTGCCTGGAGTGACAGGGGAAACACCATATATTTT. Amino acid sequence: CAWSDRGNTIYF.

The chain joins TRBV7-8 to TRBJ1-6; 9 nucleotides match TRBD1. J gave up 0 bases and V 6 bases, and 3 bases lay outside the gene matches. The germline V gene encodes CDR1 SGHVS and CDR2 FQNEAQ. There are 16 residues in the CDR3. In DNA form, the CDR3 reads TGTGCCAGCAGGCGGGACAGGGCCTCCTATAATTCACCCCTCCACTTT. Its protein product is CASRRDRASYNSPLHF.

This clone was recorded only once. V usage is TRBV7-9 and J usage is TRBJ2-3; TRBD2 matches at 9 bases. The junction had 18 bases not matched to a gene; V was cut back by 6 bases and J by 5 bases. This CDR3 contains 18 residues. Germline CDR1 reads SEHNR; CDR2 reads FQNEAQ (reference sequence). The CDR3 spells CASRIGGSGGREGDTQYF. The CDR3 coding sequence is TGTGCCAGCAGAATAGGGGGTAGCGGGGGAAGAGAAGGAGATACGCAGTATTTT.